These T cell receptor beta chains were read from a single sample in a study of blood T cell repertoires in COVID-19. Assay: immunoSEQ multiplex PCR; the TCRdb copy retains only in-frame clones and omits some. The data hold some 170,000 clones, with around 81% observed a single time. The sample consisted of peripheral blood. These receptors all stem from a man in his 60s with active or convalescent COVID-19. Both conserved end residues are part of each CDR3. Each record gives: V gene, J gene, D gene, CDR3 protein. The D gene is left open where the match is weak.

TRBV6-7	TRBJ2-7	TRBD2	CASIPLRLAGREQYF
TRBV25-1	TRBJ2-5	TRBD2	CASTTGGQETQYF
TRBV5-4	TRBJ2-3	TRBD1	CASSPGQADTQYF
TRBV29-1	TRBJ1-2	TRBD1	CSAGQGGYGYTF
TRBV4-2	TRBJ2-1	TRBD2	CASSAGTSGGDEQFF
TRBV3-1/TRBV3-2	TRBJ2-5	TRBD1	CASSQVTQGVETQYF
TRBV11-2	TRBJ2-3	TRBD1	CASSLEYRGTQYF
TRBV6-5	TRBJ1-2	-	CASSPGGEGNYGYTF
TRBV7-2	TRBJ2-1	-	CASSFRGSNEQFF
TRBV6-4	TRBJ2-1	TRBD2	CASSEQRGNEQFF
TRBV19	TRBJ1-2	-	CASSIVGGDNYGYTF
TRBV25-1	TRBJ1-6	TRBD1	CASSEVGQGHSPLHF
TRBV6-1	TRBJ2-1	TRBD2	CASSEGLAGLGSYNEQFF
TRBV15	TRBJ2-3	-	CATSRGHLGSITDTQYF
TRBV6-5	TRBJ2-2	-	CASAANTGELFF
TRBV7-2	TRBJ2-4	TRBD2	CASSLAASGIAKNIQYF
TRBV2	TRBJ1-2	-	CASSEANYGYTF
TRBV3-1/TRBV3-2	TRBJ1-2	TRBD1	CASSETTGAYGYTF
TRBV24-1	TRBJ1-1	TRBD1	CATSDSGGITEAFF
TRBV5-5	TRBJ2-7	-	CASSLGNLRGYEQYF
TRBV27	TRBJ2-7	TRBD2	CASRLGLGAYEQYF
TRBV5-4	TRBJ2-3	TRBD2	CASSLAGSGRTDTQYF
TRBV13	TRBJ1-6	-	CASSADGDFNSPLHF
TRBV27	TRBJ2-3	-	CASSFLGGEDTQYF
TRBV23-1	TRBJ1-6	-	CADSWPSYNSPLHF
TRBV5-1	TRBJ2-7	TRBD1	CASSWSRTGDNEQYF
TRBV4-1	TRBJ2-1	TRBD2	CASSQSLAGDMNEQFF
TRBV6-5	TRBJ2-3	TRBD1	CASRDRRTTDTQYF
TRBV19	TRBJ2-1	TRBD2	CASSIGGLAGAEQFF
TRBV10-3	TRBJ2-1	TRBD2	CATEPGTSGGRGYEQFF
TRBV27	TRBJ1-1	TRBD1	CASSLRSGQGSMNTEAFF
TRBV5-6	TRBJ2-7	-	CASSLTSLYEQYF
TRBV10-3	TRBJ1-4	-	CAISEGQGGKLFF
TRBV4-1	TRBJ2-6	TRBD2	CASSQVVWGSGAGANVLTF
TRBV3-1/TRBV3-2	TRBJ2-5	TRBD2	CASRRLRTSERETQYF
TRBV6-5	TRBJ2-7	-	CASSSPNSQETF
TRBV18	TRBJ1-6	-	CASSPLPGDNSPLHF
TRBV18	TRBJ2-1	TRBD1	CASSPMDRGLGNEQFF
TRBV27	TRBJ2-5	-	CASSPLAVETQYF
TRBV7-9	TRBJ1-1	TRBD1	CASSLAGTGAGEAFF
TRBV5-1	TRBJ2-7	TRBD1	CASSPRQGSSYEQYF
TRBV11-2	TRBJ2-5	TRBD2	CASSPRTSGRGETQYF
TRBV5-1	TRBJ2-3	-	CASSLGGSTDTQYF
TRBV19	TRBJ2-2	TRBD1	CASGAWGTGKAGELFF
TRBV16	TRBJ2-7	TRBD2	CASSHTTSGGREQYF
TRBV3-1/TRBV3-2	TRBJ2-3	-	CASSQGKLDTDTQYF
TRBV2	TRBJ1-1	-	CASRTETNTEAFF
TRBV10-3	TRBJ1-2	-	CAISVVTDYGYTF
TRBV24-1	TRBJ2-5	TRBD2	CATSDAGTSGGYQETQYF
TRBV12-3/TRBV12-4	TRBJ2-7	TRBD1	CASSTRDRGEQYF
TRBV18	TRBJ2-5	TRBD2	CASSPSSGSRETQYF
TRBV2	TRBJ1-2	TRBD1	CANTGDSYGYTF
TRBV7-2	TRBJ1-6	-	CASSSPSGGIGPLHF
TRBV28	TRBJ2-3	-	CASSFPGGTDTQYF
TRBV6-5	TRBJ1-1	TRBD1	CASSWDRGGTEAFF
TRBV4-1	TRBJ1-2	-	CASSLTPGDNYGYTF
TRBV28	TRBJ2-1	TRBD2	CASSPTSGVNEQFF
TRBV5-1	TRBJ1-2	-	CASKTEAANYGYTF
TRBV4-2	TRBJ2-3	TRBD2	CASRQPSGGSTDTQYF
TRBV30	TRBJ1-6	-	CAWRTEVGSSSPLHF